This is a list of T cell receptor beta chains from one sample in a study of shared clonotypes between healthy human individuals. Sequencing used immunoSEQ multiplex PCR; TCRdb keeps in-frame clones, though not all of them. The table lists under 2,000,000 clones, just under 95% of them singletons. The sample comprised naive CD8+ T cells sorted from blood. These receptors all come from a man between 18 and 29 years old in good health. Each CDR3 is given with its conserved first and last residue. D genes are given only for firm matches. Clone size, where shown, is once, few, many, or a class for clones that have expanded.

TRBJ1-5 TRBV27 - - TGTGCCAGCAGGGGTAATAGCAATCAGCCCCAGCATTTT CASRGNSNQPQHF
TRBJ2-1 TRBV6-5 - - TGTGCCAGCAGTTACTCAAGCAGTTACCATGAGCAGTTCTTC CASSYSSSYHEQFF
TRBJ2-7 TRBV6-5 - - TGTGCCAGCAGTCCTCCCGGTTTGCCATCCTACGAGCAGTACTTC CASSPPGLPSYEQYF
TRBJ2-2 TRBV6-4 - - TGTGCCAGCAGTGACGCGGGCACCGGGGAGCTGTTTTTT CASSDAGTGELFF
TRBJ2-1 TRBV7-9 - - TGTGCCAGCAGCTTAGCAGGGAGTGATGAGCAGTTCTTC CASSLAGSDEQFF
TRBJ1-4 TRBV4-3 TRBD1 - TGCGCCAGCAGCCAAGATAGGACAGGGGGCAATGAAAAACTGTTTTTT CASSQDRTGGNEKLFF
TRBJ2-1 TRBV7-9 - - TGTGCCAGCAGCTTAGGAGGGTCCCATGGTGAGCAGTTCTTC CASSLGGSHGEQFF
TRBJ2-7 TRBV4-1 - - TGCGCCAGCAGCCAAAACGGGGGCTCCTACGAGCAGTACTTC CASSQNGGSYEQYF
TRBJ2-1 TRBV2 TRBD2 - TGTGCCAGCAGCCCCTTCGGGGGGGGTCTCAATGAGCAGTTCTTC CASSPFGGGLNEQFF
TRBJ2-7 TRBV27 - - TGTGCCAGCAGTCCCACAGCTAACCCTACGGGGCAGTACTTC CASSPTANPTGQYF
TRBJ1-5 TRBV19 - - TGTGCCAGTAGCCTCTCAGGACAGCCCATCAATCAGCCCCAGCATTTT CASSLSGQPINQPQHF
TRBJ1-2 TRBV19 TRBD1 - TGTGCCAGTAGTCTGATGACAGGGACGGACTATGGCTACACCTTC CASSLMTGTDYGYTF
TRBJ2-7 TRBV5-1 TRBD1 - TGCGCCAGCAGCCACTTCCCCCGGGACAGTGGAACCTACGAGCAGTACTTC CASSHFPRDSGTYEQYF
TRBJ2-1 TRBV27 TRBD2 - TGTGCCAGCAGTTGGGCCGCGACTAGCGGTTACAATGAGCAGTTCTTC CASSWAATSGYNEQFF
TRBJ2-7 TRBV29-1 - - TGCAGCGCCGGTGAGATTCGGTACGAGCAGTACTTC CSAGEIRYEQYF
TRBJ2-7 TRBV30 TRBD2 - TGTGCTTCCGGGACTAGCGACTCCTACGAGCAGTACTTC CASGTSDSYEQYF
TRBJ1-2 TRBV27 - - TGTGCCAGCAGTCCCTCCGGGACATCTAACTATGGCTACACCTTC CASSPSGTSNYGYTF
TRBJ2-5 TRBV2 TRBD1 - TGTGCCAGCAGCTATGAGATCTTGACAGGGCAAGAGACCCAGTACTTC CASSYEILTGQETQYF
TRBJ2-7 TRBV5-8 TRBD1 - TGTGCCAGCAGCTTGGGGACAGGGAGCTCCTACGAGCAGTACTTC CASSLGTGSSYEQYF
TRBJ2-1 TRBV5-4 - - TGTGCCAGCAGCCCGGGGGGCGGTGAGCAGTTCTTC CASSPGGGEQFF
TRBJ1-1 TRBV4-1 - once TGCGCCAGCAGCCAATTCCCGGCGGGGGACACTGAAGCTTTCTTT CASSQFPAGDTEAFF
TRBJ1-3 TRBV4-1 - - TGCGCCAGCAGCCAAGAGGCACAGGCCGGAAACACCATATATTTT CASSQEAQAGNTIYF
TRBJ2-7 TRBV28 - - TGTGCCAGCAGTCTACAAGACAGGGAGGCCCGCTACGAGCAGTACTTC CASSLQDREARYEQYF
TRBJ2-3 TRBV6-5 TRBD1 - TGTGCCAGCAGCCACTCGACAGGGCCAGATACGCAGTATTTT CASSHSTGPDTQYF
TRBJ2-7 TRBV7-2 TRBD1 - TGTGCCAGCAGCTTACCGGACAGGCCCTACGAGCAGTACTTC CASSLPDRPYEQYF
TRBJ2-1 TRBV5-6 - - TGTGCCAGCAGCTTGGAAATGCGGGCCAACCCCTACAATGAGCAGTTCTTC CASSLEMRANPYNEQFF
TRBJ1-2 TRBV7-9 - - TGTGCCAGCAGCTCCATCGACAGGCCCACCCTCTATGGCTACACCTTC CASSSIDRPTLYGYTF
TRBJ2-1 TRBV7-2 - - TGTGCCAGCAGCTTACCAGGGGCCTACAATGAGCAGTTCTTC CASSLPGAYNEQFF
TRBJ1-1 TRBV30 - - TGTGCCTGGACTCTAGGAGGCGGTGACACTGAAGCTTTCTTT CAWTLGGGDTEAFF
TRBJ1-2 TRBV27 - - TGTGCCAGCTTCAGTTTCCGCTATGGCTACACCTTC CASFSFRYGYTF
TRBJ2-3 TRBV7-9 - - TGTGCCAGCAGCCTCGGGACCCAATCCACAGATACGCAGTATTTT CASSLGTQSTDTQYF
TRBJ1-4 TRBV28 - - TGTGCCAGCAGTTTCCGTGGGGGCAATGAAAAACTGTTTTTT CASSFRGGNEKLFF
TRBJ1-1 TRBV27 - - TGTGCCAGCAGCCCTTCTGGGGGACAAGTGAACACTGAAGCTTTCTTT CASSPSGGQVNTEAFF
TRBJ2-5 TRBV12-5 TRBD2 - TGTGCTAGTGGTTTGGTAAAGGGGGAGCGGGAGGGCCGCTTTGACCAAGAGACCCAGTACTTC CASGLVKGEREGRFDQETQYF
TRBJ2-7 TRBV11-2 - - TGTGCCAGCAGCTTAGCAGGCTACGAGCAGTACTTC CASSLAGYEQYF
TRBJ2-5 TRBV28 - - TGTGCCAGCAGTTTGATTAGCGGTTCCCCCCTCACCCAGTACTTC CASSLISGSPLTQYF
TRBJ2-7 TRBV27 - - TGTGCCAGCGCCGATGGGACTTTAGCCTACGAGCAGTACTTC CASADGTLAYEQYF
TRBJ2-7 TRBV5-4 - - TGTGCCAGCAGCTTCCCCGGGGACCTTAACGAGCAGTACTTC CASSFPGDLNEQYF
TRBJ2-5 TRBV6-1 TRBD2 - TGTGCCAGCAGTGCCATGGCGGGGGGCTGGCAAGAGACCCAGTACTTC CASSAMAGGWQETQYF
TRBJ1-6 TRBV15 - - TGTGCCACCAGCAGAGTTGGAAGCTCCTATAATTCACCCCTCCACTTT CATSRVGSSYNSPLHF
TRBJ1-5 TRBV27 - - TGTGCCAGCAGTCGAGGTAGCAATCAGCCCCAGCATTTT CASSRGSNQPQHF
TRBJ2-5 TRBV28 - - TGTGCCAGCAGACTTTCGGGGGCGGAGACCCAGTACTTC CASRLSGAETQYF
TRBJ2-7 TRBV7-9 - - TGTGCCAGCAGCCCAGACGGTTCCTACGAGCAGTACTTC CASSPDGSYEQYF
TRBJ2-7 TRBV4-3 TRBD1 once TGCGCCAGCAGCCAGAGGACAGGGTTCGAAGAGCAGTACTTC CASSQRTGFEEQYF
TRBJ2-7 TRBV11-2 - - TGTGCCAGCACCATCCAGGGAAGGGGCTCCTACGAGCAGTACTTC CASTIQGRGSYEQYF